These 19 T cell receptor beta chains originate from one sample sequenced in a study of shared clonotypes between healthy human individuals (dated by TCRdb to the early 2020s). The protocol used for the library was the immunoSEQ multiplex PCR assay. TCRdb limited this immuneACCESS table to in-frame rearrangements with V and J called. A share of clones is missing; checked studies link under half to unresolved V genes, and the rest is unexplained. The sample profile shows 950,000 to 1,300,000 clones; under 80% of them were found once. The ten most abundant clones make up over 1.3% of the sample. Sequenced sample: memory CD4+ T cells sorted from blood. Explained via the paper, the cell subset or site label denotes: CD45RA-negative fraction. These receptors were obtained from a man aged 18 to 29 in good health.

The chain has TRBV9 and TRBJ2-1; no clear D gene. V was pared by 1 base and J by 2 bases, with 10 bases between. The V gene's germline CDR1 is SGDLS and CDR2 YYNGEE. This CDR3 is built from 15 residues. The DNA of the CDR3 is TGTGCCAGCAGCGTATCGGCCTATACCTACAATGAGCAGTTCTTC. Translating it yields CASSVSAYTYNEQFF. Supplemented by reference TRBV9 and TRBJ2-1, the full variable domain reads DSGVTQTPKHLITATGQRVTLRCSPRSGDLSVYWYQQSLDQGLQFLIQYYNGEERAKGNILERFSAQQFPDLHSELNLSSLELGDSALYFCASSVSAYTYNEQFFGPGTRLTVL.

This chain links TRBV19 with TRBJ1-4; 8 bases align to TRBD1. The CDR3 runs 15 residues. The germline V gene has CDR1 LNHDA and CDR2 SQIVND (reference sequence). With V trimmed by 5 bases and J by 7 bases, 9 bases remained unmatched. DNA of the CDR3: TGTGCCAGTAGTCCACAGAGGACAGGGACTGAAAAACTGTTTTTT. Encoded protein: CASSPQRTGTEKLFF.

The chain carries TRBV21-1 and TRBJ2-5; the table's D call, TRBD1, was not checked against the DNA. TRBV21-1 is deemed a pseudogene. The CDR3 consists of 14 residues. CDR3 sequence: CASSKEGEEVAQYF. DNA of the CDR3: TGTGCCAGCAGCAAAGAGGGGGAAGAGGTCGCACAGTACTTC.

This clone was detected once. The chain joins TRBV4-1 to TRBJ1-1; D call uncertain. Trimming left V 0 bases short and J 5 bases short, with 13 bases between. CDR1 and CDR2 (germline): MGHRA, YSYEKL. The CDR3 length is 15 residues. This CDR3 reads CASSQEVRGLTEAFF. CDR3 coding DNA: TGCGCCAGCAGCCAAGAAGTTCGAGGGCTTACTGAAGCTTTCTTT.

The rearrangement links TRBV10-3 to TRBJ2-3, with 10 positions matching TRBD2. This CDR3 has 16 amino acids. Germline-derived CDR1 and CDR2 are ENHRY and SYGVKD. V dropped 4 bases and J dropped 2; count of bases not matched to a gene: 6. The CDR3 loop reads CAISAGSGGPTDTQYF. The CDR3 DNA sequence: TGTGCCATCAGTGCTGGTAGCGGGGGGCCCACAGATACGCAGTATTTT.

This chain joins TRBV6-5 and TRBJ1-6; tentatively, D is TRBD1 (5 bases). From germline, CDR1 is MNHEY and CDR2 SVGAGI. The length of the CDR3 is 15 residues. V was clipped by 6 bases and J by 4 bases, with 13 bases between them. The CDR3 reads CASRSDSGYNSPLHF. The CDR3 coding sequence is TGTGCCAGCAGATCCGACAGCGGGTATAATTCACCCCTCCACTTT.

V and J are TRBV2 and TRBJ1-1; D perhaps matches TRBD1 (6 bases). The CDR3 is 13 residues long. Between the trimmed V and J ends, which lost 8 bases and 0 bases, there was a span of 10 bases. Germline V lookup: CDR1 SNHLY, CDR2 FYNNEI. DNA of the CDR3: TGTGCCAGCCGTGGGGGGCTGAACACTGAAGCTTTCTTT. It yields the protein CASRGGLNTEAFF.

This chain links TRBV18 with TRBJ2-7; D might be TRBD1 or TRBD2, each matching 7 bases. The ends were cut back, 6 bases at V and 6 bases at J, with 18 bases in the middle. Looked up from germline, CDR1 is KGHSH and CDR2 is LQKENI. The CDR3 runs to 14 residues. CDR3 DNA: TGTGCCAGCTCCGAAGGCAGGGGGGGGGTCGAGCAGTACTTC. Translated, it gives CASSEGRGGVEQYF.

This chain connects TRBV5-4 to TRBJ2-2; 7 bases align to TRBD1. Germline loops: CDR1 SGHNT, CDR2 YYREEE (reference sequence). V lost 4 bases, J lost 3 bases, and 9 bases stayed unmatched. This CDR3 is 16 amino acids long. The CDR3 is CASSAGTVTYTGELFF. In nucleotides, the CDR3 is TGTGCCAGCAGCGCTGGGACAGTTACTTACACCGGGGAGCTGTTTTTT.

This chain connects TRBV7-8 to TRBJ2-1, with 7 bases that match TRBD2. Unmatched junction bases numbered 13, after V lost 2 bases and J lost 9 bases. Germline V lookup: CDR1 SGHVS, CDR2 FQNEAQ. The CDR3 loop spans 16 amino acids. The CDR3 sequence: CASSLPSSGKVGEQFF. For the CDR3, the DNA is TGTGCCAGCAGCTTACCCTCCAGCGGGAAAGTGGGTGAGCAGTTCTTC.

The chain carries TRBV6-5 and TRBJ1-1; D is undetermined. In germline, CDR1 is MNHEY, CDR2 SVGAGI. The CDR3 is 14 amino acids. The V gene lost 3 bases and the J gene lost 4 bases, with 12 bases spanning the gap. This CDR3 is CASSYGQLATEAFF. The DNA for the CDR3 is TGTGCCAGCAGTTATGGGCAGCTGGCCACTGAAGCTTTCTTT.

The V and J genes are TRBV7-6 and TRBJ1-2, with D possibly TRBD1 on 5 matching bases. The V end was cut by 1 base, the J end by 4 bases, with 22 bases between. Germline V gene sequence: CDR1 SGHVS, CDR2 FNYEAQ. The CDR3 length is 18 residues. CDR3 sequence: CASSLGFQGPLGGYGYTF. CDR3 bases: TGTGCCAGCAGCTTAGGTTTTCAGGGCCCACTTGGAGGCTATGGCTACACCTTC.

This rearrangement joins TRBV10-3 to TRBJ2-3; D possibly corresponds to TRBD1 (5 bases). Germline V gene lookup returns CDR1 ENHRY and CDR2 SYGVKD. Trimming took off 0 bases at V and 4 bases at J, with 8 bases between the two ends. This CDR3 contains 14 residues. The CDR3 reads CAISESPGPDTQYF. Here the CDR3 DNA reads TGTGCCATCAGTGAGTCCCCAGGGCCAGATACGCAGTATTTT.

The V call is TRBV9, the J call TRBJ2-1, with 12 bases that match TRBD2. The germline V gene encodes CDR1 SGDLS and CDR2 YYNGEE. V gave up 4 bases and J gave up 5 bases; unmatched junction bases: 7. The CDR3 runs to 16 residues. The CDR3 region has the DNA TGTGCCAGCAGCCTCCGACTAGCGGGAGTAAACAATGAGCAGTTCTTC. This encodes CASSLRLAGVNNEQFF.

The rearrangement links TRBV6-6 to TRBJ1-2, with no clear D. CDR1 is MNHNY and CDR2 is SVGAGI in the germline V gene (reference sequence). Trimming left V 10 bases short and J 0 bases short, with 9 bases between. The CDR3 totals 12 residues. The CDR3: CATSYPNYGYTF. For the CDR3, the DNA is TGTGCCACCTCGTACCCTAACTATGGCTACACCTTC.

Comments on this clone: A read error may produce the germline difference seen at one junction end. The chain links TRBV7-7 to TRBJ1-5; D remains unclear. CDR1 and CDR2 from the germline V gene are SSHAT and FNYEAQ (reference sequence). The CDR3 loop spans 16 amino acids. CDR3 loop: CASSPKRDYSNQPQHF. DNA of the CDR3: TGTGCTAGCAGCCCCAAGAGAGATTATAGCAATCAGCCCCAGCATTTT.

This clone came up once. The chain carries TRBV2 and TRBJ2-1; 10 nucleotides agree with TRBD2. After removal of 6 bases from V and 2 bases from J, the junction contained 7 bases not matched to a gene. The CDR3 totals 16 residues. CDR1 and CDR2 from the germline V gene are SNHLY and FYNNEI. The CDR3 protein is CASSATSGATYNEQFF. As DNA, the CDR3 is TGTGCCAGCAGCGCCACTAGCGGGGCAACCTACAATGAGCAGTTCTTC.

The chain has TRBV30 and TRBJ2-2, with D possibly TRBD2 on 5 matching bases. Germline lookup yields CDR1 GTSNPN and CDR2 SVGIG (reference sequence). The CDR3 has 15 amino acids. The V gene lost 0 bases and the J gene lost 4 bases, with 12 bases spanning the gap. In DNA, the CDR3 is TGTGCCTGGAGTGTCGGACTCGCGGGCACCGGGGAGCTGTTTTTT. Its protein is CAWSVGLAGTGELFF.

This clone occurred a few times. The same CDR3 is also encoded by other DNA sequences in this sample. V is TRBV4-3 and J is TRBJ2-5, with D possibly matching TRBD2 (6 bases). The J call may not be correct, given that the DNA end is closer to TRBJ2-7. The V gene's germline CDR1 is LGHNA and CDR2 YSLEER. The CDR3 contains 15 residues. The CDR3 DNA reads as TGCGCCAGCAGCCAAGATCGTGCGGGACTCTACGAGCAGTACTTC. Its protein product is CASSQDRAGLYEQYF.